This T cell receptor beta chain was retrieved from a study of cytomegalovirus exposure and HLA in healthy donors. Study background: The roughly 120 million unique TCR beta sequences, from roughly 170 million T cells, were found by an earlier analysis. Regarding the study as a whole: Later work found most CMV-associated TCR beta chains apparently HLA-restricted.

V shed 3 bases, J shed 4 bases, and the junction held 5 bases outside the gene matches. CDR1 SGHTA and CDR2 FQGNSA come from the germline V gene. The CDR3 runs 14 residues. About this clone: Its antigen is undetermined.

Use of 60 Vbeta and 13 Jbeta primers characterized the PCR. Authors' processing steps: A later analysis counted tens of millions of unique TCR beta chains, around 12 million shared. TCRdb's table, derived via immunoSEQ multiplex PCR, lists solely in-frame clones and lacks some. The V and J calls and clone size come from that table; D and trimming were worked out from the DNA. The sample comprises about 120,000 clones, 80% of which are singletons, and 2% to 2.5% rests with the top ten. This TCR was sampled from a man younger than 45 in good health and CMV-seronegative. Input material: PBMCs. V gene TRBV7-2 combines with J gene TRBJ1-1; 7 nucleotides match TRBD1. The CDR3 spells CASSLRGRGTEAFF. The CDR3 region has the DNA TGTGCCAGCAGCTTGAGGGGGCGTGGCACTGAAGCTTTCTTT.